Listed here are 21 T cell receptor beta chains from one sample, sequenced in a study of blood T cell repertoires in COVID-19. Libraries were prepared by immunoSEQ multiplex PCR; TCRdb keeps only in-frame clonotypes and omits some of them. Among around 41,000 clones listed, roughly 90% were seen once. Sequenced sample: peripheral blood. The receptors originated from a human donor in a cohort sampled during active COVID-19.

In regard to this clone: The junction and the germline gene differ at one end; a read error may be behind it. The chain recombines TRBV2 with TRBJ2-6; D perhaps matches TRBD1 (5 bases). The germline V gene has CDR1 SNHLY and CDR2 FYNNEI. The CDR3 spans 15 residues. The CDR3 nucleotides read TGTGCCAGCAGGGAAGACAGCTCTGGGGCCAACGTCCTGACTTTC. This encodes CASREDSSGANVLTF.

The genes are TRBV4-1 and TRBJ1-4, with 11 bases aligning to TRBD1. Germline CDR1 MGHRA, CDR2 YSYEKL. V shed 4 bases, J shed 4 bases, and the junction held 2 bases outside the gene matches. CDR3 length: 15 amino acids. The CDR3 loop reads CASSLGTGGNEKLFF. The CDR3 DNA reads TGCGCCAGCAGCCTAGGGACAGGGGGTAATGAAAAACTGTTTTTT.

The CDR3 sequence: CASGLDTGYTEAFF. CDR3 bases: TGTGCTAGTGGTTTGGACACAGGTTACACTGAAGCTTTCTTT. This chain joins TRBV12-5 and TRBJ1-1; possible D gene TRBD1, 5 bases. The CDR3 is 14 amino acids. V lost 1 base and J lost 3, with 9 bases in between. CDR1 LGHNT and CDR2 FRNRAP come from the germline V gene.

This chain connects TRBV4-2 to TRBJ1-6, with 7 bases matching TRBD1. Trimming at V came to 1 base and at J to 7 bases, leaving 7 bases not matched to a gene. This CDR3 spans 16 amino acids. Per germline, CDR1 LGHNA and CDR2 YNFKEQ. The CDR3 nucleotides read TGTGCCAGCAGCCAAGCATTAGGGACAGTAAATTCACCCCTCCACTTT. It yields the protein CASSQALGTVNSPLHF.

This CDR3 reads CASSSPGTNQPQHF. For the CDR3, the DNA is TGTGCCAGCAGTTCCCCGGGAACAAATCAGCCCCAGCATTTT. V gene TRBV6-2 or TRBV6-3 combines with J gene TRBJ1-5; D unclear. The V and J ends lost 4 bases and 4 bases respectively, with 11 bases between them. The CDR3 spans 14 residues. Germline values: CDR1 MNHEY, CDR2 SVGEGT.

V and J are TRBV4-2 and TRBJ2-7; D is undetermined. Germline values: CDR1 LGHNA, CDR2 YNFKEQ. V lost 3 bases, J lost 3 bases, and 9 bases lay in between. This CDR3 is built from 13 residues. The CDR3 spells CASSHSGFYEQYF. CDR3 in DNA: TGTGCCAGCAGCCATTCGGGTTTCTACGAGCAGTACTTC.

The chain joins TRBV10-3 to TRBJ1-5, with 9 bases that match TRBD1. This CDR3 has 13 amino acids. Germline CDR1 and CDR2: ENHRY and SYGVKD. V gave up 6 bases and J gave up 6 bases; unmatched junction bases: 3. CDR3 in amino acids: CAISPGQGQPQHF. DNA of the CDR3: TGTGCCATCAGCCCGGGACAGGGTCAGCCCCAGCATTTT.

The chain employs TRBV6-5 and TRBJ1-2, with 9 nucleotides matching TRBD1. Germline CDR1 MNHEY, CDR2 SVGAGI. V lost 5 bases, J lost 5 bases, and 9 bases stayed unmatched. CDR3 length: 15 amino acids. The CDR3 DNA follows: TGTGCCAGCAGTCCAGGAACAGGGGGCGGATATGGCTACACCTTC. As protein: CASSPGTGGGYGYTF.

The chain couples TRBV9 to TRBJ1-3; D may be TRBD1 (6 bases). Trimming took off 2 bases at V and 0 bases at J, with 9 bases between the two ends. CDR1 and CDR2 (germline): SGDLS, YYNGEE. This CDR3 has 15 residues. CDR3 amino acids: CASSVGHSSGNTIYF. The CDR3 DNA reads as TGTGCCAGCAGCGTGGGACATAGCTCTGGAAACACCATATATTTT.

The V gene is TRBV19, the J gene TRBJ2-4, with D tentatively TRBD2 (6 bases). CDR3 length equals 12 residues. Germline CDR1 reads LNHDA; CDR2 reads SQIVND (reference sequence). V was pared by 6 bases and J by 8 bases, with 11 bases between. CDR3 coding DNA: TGTGCCAGTAGCGGGGGAACGGACATTCAGTACTTC. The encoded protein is CASSGGTDIQYF.

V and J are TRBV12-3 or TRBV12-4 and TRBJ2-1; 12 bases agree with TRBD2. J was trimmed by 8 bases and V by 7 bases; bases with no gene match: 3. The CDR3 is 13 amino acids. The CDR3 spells CASKTSGSYEQFF. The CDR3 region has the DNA TGTGCCAGCAAGACTAGCGGGAGTTATGAGCAGTTCTTC.

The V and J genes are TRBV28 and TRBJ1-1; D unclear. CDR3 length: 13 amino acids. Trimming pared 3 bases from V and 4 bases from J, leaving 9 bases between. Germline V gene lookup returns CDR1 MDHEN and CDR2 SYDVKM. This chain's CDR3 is CASSLEWPTEAFF. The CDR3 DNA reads TGTGCCAGCAGTTTGGAGTGGCCCACTGAAGCTTTCTTT.

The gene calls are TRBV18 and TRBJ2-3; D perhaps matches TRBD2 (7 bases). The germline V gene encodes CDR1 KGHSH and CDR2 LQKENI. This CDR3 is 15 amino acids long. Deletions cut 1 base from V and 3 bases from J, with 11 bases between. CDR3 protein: CASSPHGGQTDTQYF. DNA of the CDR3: TGTGCCAGCTCACCACACGGGGGGCAGACAGATACGCAGTATTTT.

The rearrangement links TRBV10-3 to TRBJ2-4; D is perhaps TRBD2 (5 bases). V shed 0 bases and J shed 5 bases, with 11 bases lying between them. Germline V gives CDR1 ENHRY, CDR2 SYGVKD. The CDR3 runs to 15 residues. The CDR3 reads CAISESRGGENIQYF. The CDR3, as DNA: TGTGCCATCAGTGAGTCTCGGGGTGGGGAAAACATTCAGTACTTC.

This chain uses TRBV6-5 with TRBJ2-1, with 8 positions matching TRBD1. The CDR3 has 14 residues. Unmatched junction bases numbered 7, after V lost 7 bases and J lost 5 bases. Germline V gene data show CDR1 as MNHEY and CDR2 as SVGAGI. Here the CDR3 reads CASNGQGYNNEQFF. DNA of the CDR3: TGTGCCAGCAACGGACAGGGTTACAACAATGAGCAGTTCTTC.

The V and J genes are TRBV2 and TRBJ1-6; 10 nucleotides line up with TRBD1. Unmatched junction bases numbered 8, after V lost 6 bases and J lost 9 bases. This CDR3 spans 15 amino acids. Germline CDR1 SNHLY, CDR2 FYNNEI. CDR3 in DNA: TGTGCCAGCAGGGAGCGGGACAGGGGAACTTCACCCCTCCACTTT. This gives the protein CASRERDRGTSPLHF. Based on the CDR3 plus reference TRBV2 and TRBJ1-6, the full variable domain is EPEVTQTPSHQVTQMGQEVILRCVPISNHLYFYWYRQILGQKVEFLVSFYNNEISEKSEIFDDQFSVERPDGSNFTLKIRSTKLEDSAMYFCASRERDRGTSPLHFGNGTRLTVT.

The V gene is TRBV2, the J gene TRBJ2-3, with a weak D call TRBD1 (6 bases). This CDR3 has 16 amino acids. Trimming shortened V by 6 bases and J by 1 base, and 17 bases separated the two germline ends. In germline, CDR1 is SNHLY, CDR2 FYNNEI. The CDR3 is CASSFFGGRGTDTQYF. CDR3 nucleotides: TGTGCCAGCAGCTTTTTTGGGGGCCGGGGCACAGATACGCAGTATTTT.

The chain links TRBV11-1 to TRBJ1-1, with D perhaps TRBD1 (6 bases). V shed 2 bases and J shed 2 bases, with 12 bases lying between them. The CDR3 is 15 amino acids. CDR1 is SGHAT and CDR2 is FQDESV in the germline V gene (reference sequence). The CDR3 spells CASSLRRDINTEAFF. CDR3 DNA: TGTGCCAGCAGCTTAAGACGGGACATTAACACTGAAGCTTTCTTT.

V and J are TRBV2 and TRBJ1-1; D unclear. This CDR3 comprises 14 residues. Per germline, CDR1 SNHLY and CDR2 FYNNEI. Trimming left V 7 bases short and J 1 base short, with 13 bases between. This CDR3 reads CASKQGAGNTEAFF. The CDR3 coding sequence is TGTGCCAGCAAACAAGGAGCGGGGAACACTGAAGCTTTCTTT.

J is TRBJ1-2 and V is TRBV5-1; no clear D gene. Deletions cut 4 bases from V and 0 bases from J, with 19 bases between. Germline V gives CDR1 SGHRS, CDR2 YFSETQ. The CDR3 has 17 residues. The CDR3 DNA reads TGCGCCAGCAGCAGTCTGCCCGGGGTTGATGCTAACTATGGCTACACCTTC. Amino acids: CASSSLPGVDANYGYTF.

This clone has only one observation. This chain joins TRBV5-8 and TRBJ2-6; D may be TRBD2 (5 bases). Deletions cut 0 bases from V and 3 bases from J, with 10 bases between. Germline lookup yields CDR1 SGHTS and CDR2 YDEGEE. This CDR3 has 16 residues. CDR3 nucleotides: TGTGCCAGCAGCTTGGATCGGGGTAATGGGGCCAACGTCCTGACTTTC. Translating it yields CASSLDRGNGANVLTF.